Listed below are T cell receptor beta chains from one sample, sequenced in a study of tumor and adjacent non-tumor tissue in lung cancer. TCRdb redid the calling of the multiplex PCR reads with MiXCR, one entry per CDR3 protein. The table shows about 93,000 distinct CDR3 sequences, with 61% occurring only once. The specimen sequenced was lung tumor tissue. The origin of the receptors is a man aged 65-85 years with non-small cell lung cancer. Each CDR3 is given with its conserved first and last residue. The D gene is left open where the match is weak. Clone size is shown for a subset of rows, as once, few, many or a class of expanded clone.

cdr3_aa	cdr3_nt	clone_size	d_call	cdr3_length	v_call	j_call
CSASMDRLAENTRELFF	TGCAGTGCTAGCATGGACAGATTAGCGGAAAACACCAGGGAGCTGTTTTTT	NA	NA	17	TRBV20-1	TRBJ2-2
CSAPVAQASTDTQYF	TGCAGCGCCCCAGTGGCACAGGCTTCAACAGATACGCAGTATTTT	NA	NA	15	TRBV29-1	TRBJ2-3
CASNSGGPTETGEPFF	TGTGCCAGCAACTCGGGGGGTCCTACGGAGACCGGGGAGCCGTTTTTT	NA	TRBD2	16	TRBV5-4	TRBJ2-2
CASSGGGDYEQYF	TGTGCCAGCAGCGGGGGGGGCGACTACGAGCAGTACTTC	many	NA	13	TRBV7-6	TRBJ2-7
CATSRYTDSYNEQFF	TGTGCCACCAGCAGGTATACCGACAGTTACAATGAGCAGTTCTTC	few	NA	15	TRBV15	TRBJ2-1
CASSYSGAGNNQPRHF	TGTGCCAGCAGTTACTCAGGGGCGGGGAACAATCAGCCCCGACATTTT	NA	NA	16	TRBV6-5	TRBJ1-5
CAWSVQIGTEVFF	TGTGCCTGGAGTGTACAGATAGGCACTGAAGTTTTCTTT	NA	NA	13	TRBV30	TRBJ1-1
CSVETRTGRIEQFF	TGCAGCGTCGAAACGAGGACAGGGCGAATTGAGCAGTTCTTC	NA	TRBD1	14	TRBV29-1	TRBJ2-1
CASSPLGPPWEPFF	TGTGCCAGCAGCCCACTGGGACCACCCTGGGAGCCGTTTTTT	NA	NA	14	TRBV11-2	TRBJ2-2
CSVEDLQGGVGQYF	TGCAGCGTTGAAGACCTACAGGGGGGAGTTGGTCAGTACTTC	many	TRBD1	14	TRBV29-1	TRBJ2-5
CASSLQEFGNQPQHF	TGTGCCAGCAGCCTACAGGAATTCGGCAATCAGCCCCAGCATTTT	many	NA	15	TRBV6-2/TRBV6-3	TRBJ1-5
CASSLDTIQGAKVIF	TGTGCCAGCAGCTTAGATACAATCCAGGGGGCGAAAGTCATCTTC	NA	TRBD1	15	TRBV11-2	TRBJ1-2
CASSQSGEETQYF	TGCGCCAGCAGCCAGTCCGGGGAAGAGACCCAGTACTTT	few	NA	13	TRBV5-1	TRBJ2-5
CAIRPGVVYEQYF	TGTGCCATCAGGCCGGGGGTAGTCTACGAGCAGTACTTC	NA	NA	13	TRBV10-3	TRBJ2-7
CASSLSTGPGGELFF	TGTGCCAGCAGTTTATCGACTGGGCCAGGTGGGGAGCTGTTTTTT	few	NA	15	TRBV28	TRBJ2-2
CSARGPRRGGGELFF	TGCAGTGCTAGGGGACCTCGGCGGGGCGGCGGGGAGCTGTTTTTT	few	NA	15	TRBV20-1	TRBJ2-2
CTSSFGRGFFSYEQYF	TGTACCAGCAGTTTTGGTAGGGGTTTTTTCTCCTACGAGCAGTACTTC	NA	NA	16	TRBV28	TRBJ2-7
CASSSPRVRGGSVVNVLTF	TGTGCCAGCAGCTCCCCGAGGGTAAGAGGGGGCTCTGTGGTCAACGTCCTGACTTTC	NA	TRBD1	19	TRBV11-2	TRBJ2-6
CASTKGGTEELFF	TGTGCCAGCACCAAAGGGGGTACCGAGGAGCTGTTTTTT	NA	NA	13	TRBV4-2	TRBJ2-2
CSAATGHNQPQHF	TGCAGTGCCGCCACAGGGCACAATCAGCCCCAGCATTTT	many	NA	13	TRBV20-1	TRBJ1-5
CATKTGGSSYNEQFF	TGTGCCACCAAAACGGGGGGAAGCTCCTACAATGAGCAGTTCTTC	few	TRBD2	15	TRBV19	TRBJ2-1
CSARDAGPETRYF	TGCAGTGCTAGAGATGCTGGCCCGGAGACCCGGTACTTC	NA	NA	13	TRBV20-1	TRBJ2-5
CASSLGTYEQYF	TGTGCCAGCAGCCTGGGGACCTACGAGCAGTACTTC	many	NA	12	TRBV4-2	TRBJ2-7
CAVSPGENSYERYF	TGTGCCGTTTCTCCCGGGGAGAACTCCTACGAGCGGTACTTC	NA	NA	14	TRBV12-3/TRBV12-4	TRBJ2-7
CTSSMTGGSKQYF	TGTACCAGCAGCATGACAGGGGGCAGCAAGCAGTACTTC	NA	TRBD1	13	TRBV11-3	TRBJ2-7
CASSLLSSANSPLHF	TGTGCCAGCAGCTTATTGTCCTCGGCGAATTCACCCCTCCACTTT	once	NA	15	TRBV7-2	TRBJ1-6
CASRTGPEPQHF	TGTGCCAGCAGAACAGGGCCGGAGCCCCAGCATTTT	many	NA	12	TRBV6-2/TRBV6-3	TRBJ1-5
CASSDPGRVETQHF	TGTGCCAGCAGTGATCCTGGTAGGGTAGAGACCCAGCACTTC	once	NA	14	TRBV25-1	TRBJ2-5